A single sample is the source of the 10 T cell receptor beta chains below, sequenced in a study of identical twins. Each CDR3 protein is one row after TCRdb ran MiXCR on the 5' RACE reads. The table records roughly 250,000 distinct CDR3 sequences, about 14% of them present only once. Sequenced input: memory (CD45RO+) T cells sorted from blood. These receptors originate from a woman younger than 30 in good health.

This clonotype was counted only a few times. The chain has TRBV5-1 and TRBJ2-1, with TRBD1 matching 7 bases. Trimming at V came to 2 bases and at J to 6 bases, leaving 5 bases not matched to a gene. The CDR3 is made up of 14 amino acids. Germline V gives CDR1 SGHRS, CDR2 YFSETQ. The CDR3 sequence: CASSLRQGPNEQFF. For the CDR3, the DNA is TGCGCCAGCAGCTTAAGACAGGGCCCCAATGAGCAGTTCTTC.

The V and J genes are TRBV2 and TRBJ2-1, with D hard to call. The CDR3 sequence is 14 residues long. Trimming took off 3 bases at V and 5 bases at J, with 11 bases between the two ends. The germline V gene has CDR1 SNHLY and CDR2 FYNNEI. The CDR3 coding sequence is TGTGCCAGCAGTGATTCGAATGGAGACAATGAGCAGTTCTTC. Translation: CASSDSNGDNEQFF. Variable domain in full (rest from reference TRBV2 and TRBJ2-1): EPEVTQTPSHQVTQMGQEVILRCVPISNHLYFYWYRQILGQKVEFLVSFYNNEISEKSEIFDDQFSVERPDGSNFTLKIRSTKLEDSAMYFCASSDSNGDNEQFFGPGTRLTVL.

This clonotype was recorded a few times. The chain couples TRBV18 to TRBJ1-1; unclear D gene. The CDR3 is 16 residues long. Germline V gene data show CDR1 as KGHSH and CDR2 as LQKENI. The V gene lost 3 bases and the J gene lost 0 bases, with 14 bases spanning the gap. The DNA of the CDR3 is TGTGCCAGCTCACCGGACCTCAGAGGCCTGAACACTGAAGCTTTCTTT. Its protein product is CASSPDLRGLNTEAFF.

This clonotype was seen a handful of times. The chain combines TRBV7-9 with TRBJ2-1; 13 bases are a match to TRBD2. Germline trimming cut 5 bases from V and 9 bases from J; bases unmatched to any gene: 10. CDR3 size: 16 residues. Germline CDR1 is SEHNR and CDR2 is FQNEAQ (reference sequence). CDR3 DNA: TGTGCCAGCAGCATCCCAGGACTAGCGGGAGCGGTTGAGCAGTTCTTC. Protein product: CASSIPGLAGAVEQFF.

This clonotype has ten or more counts. J is TRBJ1-2 and V is TRBV3-1; D perhaps matches TRBD1 (5 bases). Germline CDR1 LGHDT, CDR2 YNNKEL (reference sequence). V lost 1 base, J lost 11 bases, and 11 bases lay in between. The CDR3 has 12 amino acids. The CDR3 protein is CASSQGRALYTF. In nucleotides, the CDR3 is TGTGCCAGCAGCCAAGGCAGGGCCCTATACACCTTC.

V gene TRBV12-3 or TRBV12-4 combines with J gene TRBJ2-3; D remains ambiguous. Trimming took off 1 base at V and 8 bases at J, with 13 bases between the two ends. CDR3 size: 14 residues. The CDR3 protein is CASSLVREDGTQYF. In DNA form, the CDR3 reads TGTGCCAGCAGTTTAGTTCGAGAGGACGGTACGCAGTATTTT.

The chain links TRBV7-2 to TRBJ1-1, with a tentative D call TRBD1 (5 bases). Trimming pared 5 bases from V and 7 bases from J, leaving 17 bases between. The germline V gene has CDR1 SGHTA and CDR2 FQGNSA. The CDR3 is 14 amino acids. The CDR3 DNA reads TGTGCCAGCAGCCCAGGGATGAGTTCCCTTGAAGCTTTCTTT. This sequence encodes CASSPGMSSLEAFF.

The rearrangement joins TRBV10-1 to TRBJ2-3; 8 positions match TRBD1. This CDR3 has 14 amino acids. The V gene end was trimmed by 6 bases and the J gene end by 5 bases; junction bases not matched to a gene: 7. CDR1 WNHNN and CDR2 SYGVQD come from the germline V gene (reference sequence). CDR3 in DNA: TGCGCCAGCAGCTGGACAGGGCGCGGAGATACGCAGTATTTT. Amino acids: CASSWTGRGDTQYF.

The sample holds a few counts of this clonotype. J is TRBJ1-1 and V is TRBV7-2; weak D call: TRBD1 (5 bases). There are 14 residues in the CDR3. Germline CDR1 and CDR2: SGHTA and FQGNSA. V was pared by 3 bases and J by 5 bases, with 13 bases between. The CDR3 protein is CASSFQAGLTEAFF. The CDR3 bases are TGTGCCAGCAGCTTTCAGGCAGGGCTGACTGAAGCTTTCTTT. Combining the CDR3 with reference TRBV7-2 and TRBJ1-1 gives the whole variable domain GAGVSQSPSNKVTEKGKDVELRCDPISGHTALYWYRQSLGQGLEFLIYFQGNSAPDKSGLPSDRFSAERTGGSVSTLTIQRTQQEDSAVYLCASSFQAGLTEAFFGQGTRLTVV.

This clonotype was counted at least ten times. This chain joins TRBV12-3 or TRBV12-4 and TRBJ2-6; no reliable D call. V was shortened by 6 bases and J by 1 base, with 4 bases between the two germline ends. The CDR3 covers 13 residues. As DNA, the CDR3 is TGTGCCAGCAGCCTGTCTGGGGCCAACGTCCTGACTTTC. Protein product: CASSLSGANVLTF.